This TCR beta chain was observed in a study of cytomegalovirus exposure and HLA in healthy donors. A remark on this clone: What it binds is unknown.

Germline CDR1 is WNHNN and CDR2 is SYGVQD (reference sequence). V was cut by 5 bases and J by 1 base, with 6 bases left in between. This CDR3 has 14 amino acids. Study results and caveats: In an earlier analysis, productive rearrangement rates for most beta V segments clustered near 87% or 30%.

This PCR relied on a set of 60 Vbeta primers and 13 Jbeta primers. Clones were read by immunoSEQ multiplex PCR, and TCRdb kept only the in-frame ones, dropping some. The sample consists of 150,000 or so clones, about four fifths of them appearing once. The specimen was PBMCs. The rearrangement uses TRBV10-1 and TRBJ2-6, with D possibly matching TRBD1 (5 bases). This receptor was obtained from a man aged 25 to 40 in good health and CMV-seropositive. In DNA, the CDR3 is TGCGCCAGCAGTCAGGGATCTGGGGCCAACGTCCTGACTTTC. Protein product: CASSQGSGANVLTF.